The present TCR beta chain was sequenced within a study of CD8 T cells in Susac syndrome. Reverse transcription of about 0.5 to 1 ug RNA was carried out with random hexamers. TCRdb called the immunoSEQ multiplex PCR reads again in MiXCR, with one record for every CDR3 protein. This sample yields some 96,000 distinct CDR3 sequences, of which around 95% are seen a single time; 0.25% to 0.35% belongs to the top ten. CD8+ and CD4+ T cells from blood underwent TCR beta sequencing. The source material was CD8+ T cells from PBMCs. This clonotype was sampled from a human donor with Susac syndrome.

The CDR3 sequence is CSVEDLAGATGELFF. The DNA for the CDR3 is TGCAGCGTTGAAGATCTAGCGGGGGCCACCGGGGAGCTGTTTTTT. This chain joins TRBV29-1 and TRBJ2-2, with 10 nucleotides matching TRBD2. This CDR3 region has 15 residues. V lost 0 bases and J lost 4; bases outside the gene matches: 2. Germline V gene data show CDR1 as SQVTM and CDR2 as ANQGSEA.